Listed here are 3 T cell receptor beta chains from one sample, sequenced in a study of blood T cell repertoires in COVID-19. The protocol was immunoSEQ multiplex PCR, while the TCRdb copy is restricted to in-frame clones and leaves out a portion. Among 290,000 or so clones listed, approximately 90% were seen once. Sequenced: peripheral blood. These receptors all come from a woman in her 30s with COVID-19, enrolled during active disease.

The table lists this clone with a count of one. The CDR3 region is CASSTHLGGSNQPQHF. CDR3 sequence (DNA): TGTGCCAGTAGTACCCATTTGGGGGGTAGCAATCAGCCCCAGCATTTT. The chain carries TRBV19 and TRBJ1-5, with a tentative D call TRBD1 (5 bases). Trimming took 4 bases from V and 0 from J, leaving 13 bases between them. Germline V gene data show CDR1 as LNHDA and CDR2 as SQIVND (reference sequence). The CDR3 is 16 amino acids.

This CDR3 reads CASSDYRTSGSYEQYF. The CDR3 DNA follows: TGTGCCAGCAGTGATTATCGGACTAGCGGCTCCTACGAGCAGTACTTC. The V and J genes are TRBV6-1 and TRBJ2-7, with 10 bases that match TRBD2. V trimming: 3 bases; J trimming: 0 bases; junction bases outside the gene matches: 5. Germline V gives CDR1 MNHNS, CDR2 SASEGT. The CDR3 is 16 residues long.

This rearrangement joins TRBV9 to TRBJ2-7, with D tentatively TRBD2 (6 bases). CDR3 length equals 15 residues. The germline V and J ends were trimmed by 0 bases and 4 bases, with 14 bases remaining between them. CDR1 SGDLS and CDR2 YYNGEE come from the germline V gene. In nucleotides, the CDR3 is TGTGCCAGCAGCGTAGCTCCTAGCGAAGGGTACGAGCAGTACTTC. Translating gives CASSVAPSEGYEQYF.